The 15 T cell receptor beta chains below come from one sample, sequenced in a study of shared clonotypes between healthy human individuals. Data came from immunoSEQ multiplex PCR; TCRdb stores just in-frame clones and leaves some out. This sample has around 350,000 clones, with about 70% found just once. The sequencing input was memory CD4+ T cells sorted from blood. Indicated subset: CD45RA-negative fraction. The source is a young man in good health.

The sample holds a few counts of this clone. The CDR3 here is CASSAQTSGSHEQYF. Here the CDR3 DNA reads TGTGCCAGCAGCGCCCAGACTAGCGGGAGTCACGAGCAGTACTTC. J is TRBJ2-7 and V is TRBV5-4, with 12 bases aligning to TRBD2. The CDR3 loop spans 15 amino acids. Germline V CDR1 and CDR2: SGHNT, YYREEE (reference sequence). With 4 bases clipped from V and 5 bases from J, the junction kept 7 bases outside the gene matches. The whole variable domain, remainder taken from reference TRBV5-4 and TRBJ2-7, is ETGVTQSPTHLIKTRGQQVTLRCSSQSGHNTVSWYQQALGQGPQFIFQYYREEENGRGNFPPRFSGLQFPNYSSELNVNALELDDSALYLCASSAQTSGSHEQYFGPGTRLTVT.

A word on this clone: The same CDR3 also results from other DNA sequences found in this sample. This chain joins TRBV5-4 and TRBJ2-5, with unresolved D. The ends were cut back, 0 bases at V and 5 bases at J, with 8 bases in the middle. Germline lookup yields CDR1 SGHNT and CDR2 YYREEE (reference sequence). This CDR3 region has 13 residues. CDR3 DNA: TGTGCCAGCAGCTTGGGGGGTGGGGAGACCCAGTACTTC. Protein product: CASSLGGGETQYF.

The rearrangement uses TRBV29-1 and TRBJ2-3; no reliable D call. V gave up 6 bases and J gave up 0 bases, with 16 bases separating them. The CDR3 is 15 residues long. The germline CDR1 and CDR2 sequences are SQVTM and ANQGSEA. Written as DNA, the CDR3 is TGCAGCGTCCGCTTCAGCGCCGCTAGCACAGATACGCAGTATTTT. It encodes CSVRFSAASTDTQYF.

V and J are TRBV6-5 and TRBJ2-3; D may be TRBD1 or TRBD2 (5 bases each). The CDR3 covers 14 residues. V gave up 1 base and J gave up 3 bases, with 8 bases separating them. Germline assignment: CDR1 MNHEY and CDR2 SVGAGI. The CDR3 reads CASSYWDGTDTQYF. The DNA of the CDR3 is TGTGCCAGCAGTTACTGGGACGGGACAGATACGCAGTATTTT.

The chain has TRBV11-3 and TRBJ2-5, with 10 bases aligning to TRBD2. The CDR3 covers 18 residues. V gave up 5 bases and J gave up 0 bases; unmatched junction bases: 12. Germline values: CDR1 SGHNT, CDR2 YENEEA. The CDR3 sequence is CASSPVAGGFFYQETQYF. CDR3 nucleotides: TGTGCCAGCAGCCCAGTAGCGGGAGGATTCTTTTACCAAGAGACCCAGTACTTC.

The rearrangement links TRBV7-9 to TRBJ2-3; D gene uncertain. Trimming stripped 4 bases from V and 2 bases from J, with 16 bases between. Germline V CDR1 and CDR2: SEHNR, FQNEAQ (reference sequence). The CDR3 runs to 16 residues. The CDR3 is CASSWLERGTTDTQYF. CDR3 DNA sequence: TGTGCCAGCAGCTGGTTGGAGAGAGGCACCACAGATACGCAGTATTTT. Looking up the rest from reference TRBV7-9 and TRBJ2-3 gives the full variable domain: DTGVSQNPRHKITKRGQNVTFRCDPISEHNRLYWYRQTLGQGPEFLTYFQNEAQLEKSRLLSDRFSAERPKGSFSTLEIQRTEQGDSAMYLCASSWLERGTTDTQYFGPGTRLTVL.

The DNA for the CDR3 is TGCAGCGTTGAAGAGACAGAGTCGGAGACCCAGTACTTC. It encodes CSVEETESETQYF. The gene calls are TRBV29-1 and TRBJ2-5; D perhaps matches TRBD1 (5 bases). The CDR3 runs 13 residues. With 0 bases removed from V and 5 bases from J, the gap between germline ends came to 10 bases. Germline lookup yields CDR1 SQVTM and CDR2 ANQGSEA.

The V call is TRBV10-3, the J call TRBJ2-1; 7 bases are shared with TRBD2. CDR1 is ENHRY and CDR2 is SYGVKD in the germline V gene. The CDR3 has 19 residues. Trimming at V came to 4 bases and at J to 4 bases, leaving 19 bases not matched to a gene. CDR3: CAISGPAWAGEEDYNEQFF. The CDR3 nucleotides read TGTGCCATCAGTGGGCCCGCATGGGCGGGAGAAGAGGATTACAATGAGCAGTTCTTC.

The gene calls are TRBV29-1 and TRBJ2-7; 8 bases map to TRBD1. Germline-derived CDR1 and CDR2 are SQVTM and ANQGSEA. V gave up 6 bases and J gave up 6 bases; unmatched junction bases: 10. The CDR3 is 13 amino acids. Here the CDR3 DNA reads TGCAGCGTCCGAGTTCAGGGGGCGTCCGAGCAGTACTTC. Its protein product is CSVRVQGASEQYF.

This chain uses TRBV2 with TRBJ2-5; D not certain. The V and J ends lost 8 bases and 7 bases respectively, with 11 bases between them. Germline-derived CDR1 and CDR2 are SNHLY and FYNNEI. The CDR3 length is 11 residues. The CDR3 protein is CASEILATQYF. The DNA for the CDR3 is TGTGCCAGCGAGATTTTGGCGACCCAGTACTTC.

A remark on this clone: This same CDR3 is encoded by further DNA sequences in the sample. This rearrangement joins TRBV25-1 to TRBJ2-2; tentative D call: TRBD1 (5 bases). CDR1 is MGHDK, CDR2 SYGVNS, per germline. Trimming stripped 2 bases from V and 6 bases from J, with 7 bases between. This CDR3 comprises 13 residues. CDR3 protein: CASSETGAGELFF. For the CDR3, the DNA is TGTGCCAGCAGTGAAACAGGAGCCGGGGAGCTGTTTTTT.

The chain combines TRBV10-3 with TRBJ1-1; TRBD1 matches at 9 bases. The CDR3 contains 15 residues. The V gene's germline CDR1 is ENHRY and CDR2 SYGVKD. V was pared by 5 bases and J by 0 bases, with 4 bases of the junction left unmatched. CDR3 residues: CAISRTGGLNTEAFF. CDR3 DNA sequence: TGTGCCATCAGTCGAACAGGGGGCCTGAACACTGAAGCTTTCTTT.

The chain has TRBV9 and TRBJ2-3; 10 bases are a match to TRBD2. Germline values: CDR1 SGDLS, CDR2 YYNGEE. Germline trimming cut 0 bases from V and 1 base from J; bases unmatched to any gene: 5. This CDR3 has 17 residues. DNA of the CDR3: TGTGCCAGCAGCGTAGGACTAGCGGGTCTCCGCACAGATACGCAGTATTTT. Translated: CASSVGLAGLRTDTQYF.

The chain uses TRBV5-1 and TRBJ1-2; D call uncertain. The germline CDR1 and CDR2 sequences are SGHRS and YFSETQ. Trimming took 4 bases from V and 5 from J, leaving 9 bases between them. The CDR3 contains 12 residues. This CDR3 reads CASSAAIYGYTF. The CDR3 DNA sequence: TGCGCCAGCAGCGCCGCGATATATGGCTACACCTTC.

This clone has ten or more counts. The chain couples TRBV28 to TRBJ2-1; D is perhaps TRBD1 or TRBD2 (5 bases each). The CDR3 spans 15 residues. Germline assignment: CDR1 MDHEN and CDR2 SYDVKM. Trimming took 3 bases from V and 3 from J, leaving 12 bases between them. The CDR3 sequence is CASSFNRDGYNEQFF. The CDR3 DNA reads TGTGCCAGCAGTTTTAACCGGGACGGCTACAATGAGCAGTTCTTC.